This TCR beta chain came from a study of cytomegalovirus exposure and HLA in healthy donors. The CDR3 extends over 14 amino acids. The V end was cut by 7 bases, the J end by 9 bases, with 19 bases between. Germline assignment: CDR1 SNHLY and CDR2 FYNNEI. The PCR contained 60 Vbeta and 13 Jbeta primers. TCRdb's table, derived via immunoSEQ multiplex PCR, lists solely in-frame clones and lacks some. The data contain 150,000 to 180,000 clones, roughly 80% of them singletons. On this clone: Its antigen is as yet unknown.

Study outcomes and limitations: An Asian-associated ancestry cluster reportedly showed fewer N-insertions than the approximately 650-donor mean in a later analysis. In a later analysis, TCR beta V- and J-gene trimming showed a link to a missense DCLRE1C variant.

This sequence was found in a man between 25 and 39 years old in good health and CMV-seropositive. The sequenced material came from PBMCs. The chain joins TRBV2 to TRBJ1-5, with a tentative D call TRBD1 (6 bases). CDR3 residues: CASMQGGAFGPQHF. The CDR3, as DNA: TGTGCCAGCATGCAAGGGGGTGCCTTTGGGCCCCAGCATTTT.